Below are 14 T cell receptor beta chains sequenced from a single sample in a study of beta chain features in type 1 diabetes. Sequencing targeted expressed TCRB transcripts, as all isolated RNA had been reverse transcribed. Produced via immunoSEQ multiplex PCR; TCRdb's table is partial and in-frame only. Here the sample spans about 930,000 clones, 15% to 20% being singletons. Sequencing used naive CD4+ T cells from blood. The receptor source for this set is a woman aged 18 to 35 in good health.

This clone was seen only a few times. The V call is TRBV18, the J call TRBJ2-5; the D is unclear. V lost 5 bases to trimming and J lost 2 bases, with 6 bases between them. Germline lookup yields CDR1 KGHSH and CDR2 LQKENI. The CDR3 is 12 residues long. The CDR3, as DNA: TGTGCCAGCTCATACTCACAAGAGACCCAGTACTTC. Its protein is CASSYSQETQYF. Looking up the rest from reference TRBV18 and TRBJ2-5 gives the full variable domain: NAGVMQNPRHLVRRRGQEARLRCSPMKGHSHVYWYRQLPEEGLKFMVYLQKENIIDESGMPKERFSAEFPKEGPSILRIQQVVRGDSAAYFCASSYSQETQYFGPGTRLLVL.

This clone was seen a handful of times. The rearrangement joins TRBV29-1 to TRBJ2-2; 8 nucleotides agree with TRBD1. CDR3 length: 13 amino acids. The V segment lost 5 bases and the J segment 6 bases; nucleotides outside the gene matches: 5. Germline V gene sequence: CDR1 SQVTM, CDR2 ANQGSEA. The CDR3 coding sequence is TGCAGCGTTCGGACAGGGATCGCCGGGGAGCTGTTTTTT. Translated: CSVRTGIAGELFF.

The CDR3: CASSNTRNYGYTF. DNA for the CDR3: TGTGCCAGTAGCAATACAAGGAACTATGGCTACACCTTC. The V and J genes are TRBV19 and TRBJ1-2, with D unclear. Germline CDR1 is LNHDA and CDR2 is SQIVND (reference sequence). The V gene lost 6 bases and the J gene lost 2 bases, with 10 bases spanning the gap. The CDR3 sequence is 13 residues long. The full variable domain, completed using reference TRBV19 and TRBJ1-2, is DGGITQSPKYLFRKEGQNVTLSCEQNLNHDAMYWYRQDPGQGLRLIYYSQIVNDFQKGDIAEGYSVSREKKESFPLTVTSAQKNPTAFYLCASSNTRNYGYTFGSGTRLTVV.

In DNA form, the CDR3 reads TGTGCCAGCAGTTGGAGAGCGGGGAGCTCCTACAATGAGCAGTTCTTC. Amino acid sequence: CASSWRAGSSYNEQFF. The chain has TRBV6-5 and TRBJ2-1, with 7 bases fitting TRBD2. Germline-derived CDR1 and CDR2 are MNHEY and SVGAGI. This CDR3 spans 16 amino acids. The V segment lost 4 bases and the J segment 0 bases; nucleotides outside the gene matches: 6.

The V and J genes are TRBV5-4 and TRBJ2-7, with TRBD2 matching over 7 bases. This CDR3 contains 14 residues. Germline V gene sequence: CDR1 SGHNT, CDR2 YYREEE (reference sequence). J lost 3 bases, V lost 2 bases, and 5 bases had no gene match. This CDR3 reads CASSFERDLYEQYF. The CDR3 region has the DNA TGTGCCAGCAGCTTCGAGCGGGACCTCTACGAGCAGTACTTC.

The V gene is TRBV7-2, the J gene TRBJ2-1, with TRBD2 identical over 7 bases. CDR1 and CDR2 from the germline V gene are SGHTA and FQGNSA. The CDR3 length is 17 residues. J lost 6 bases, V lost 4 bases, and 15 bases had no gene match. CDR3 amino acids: CASSYQGGRGLRNEQFF. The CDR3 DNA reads TGTGCCAGCAGCTACCAGGGCGGGCGGGGGTTACGCAATGAGCAGTTCTTC. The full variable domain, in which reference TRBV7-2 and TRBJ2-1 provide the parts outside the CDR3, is GAGVSQSPSNKVTEKGKDVELRCDPISGHTALYWYRQSLGQGLEFLIYFQGNSAPDKSGLPSDRFSAERTGGSVSTLTIQRTQQEDSAVYLCASSYQGGRGLRNEQFFGPGTRLTVL.

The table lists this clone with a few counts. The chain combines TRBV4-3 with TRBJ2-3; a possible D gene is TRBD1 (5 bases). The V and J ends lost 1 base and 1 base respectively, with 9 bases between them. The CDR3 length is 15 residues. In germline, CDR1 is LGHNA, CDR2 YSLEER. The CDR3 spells CASSQVGQGTDTQYF. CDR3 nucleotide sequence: TGCGCCAGCAGCCAAGTGGGGCAAGGCACAGATACGCAGTATTTT.

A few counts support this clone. The CDR3: CASSRLAGVKLFF. For the CDR3, the DNA is TGTGCCAGTAGTAGATTAGCGGGAGTGAAGCTGTTTTTT. This chain joins TRBV19 and TRBJ2-2, with 9 bases fitting TRBD2. The germline V gene encodes CDR1 LNHDA and CDR2 SQIVND (reference sequence). The V segment lost 4 bases and the J segment 12 bases; nucleotides outside the gene matches: 6. This CDR3 contains 13 residues.

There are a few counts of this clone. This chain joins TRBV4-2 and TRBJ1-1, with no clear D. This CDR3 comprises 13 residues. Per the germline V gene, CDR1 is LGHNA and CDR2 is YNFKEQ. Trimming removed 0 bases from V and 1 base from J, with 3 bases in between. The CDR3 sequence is CASSQEPNTEAFF. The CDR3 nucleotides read TGTGCCAGCAGCCAAGAACCGAACACTGAAGCTTTCTTT.

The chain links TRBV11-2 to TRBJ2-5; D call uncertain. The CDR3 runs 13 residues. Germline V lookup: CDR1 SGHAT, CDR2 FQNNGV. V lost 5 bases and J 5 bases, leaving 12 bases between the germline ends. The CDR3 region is CASSPVLRETQYF. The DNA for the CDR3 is TGTGCCAGCAGCCCCGTACTAAGGGAGACCCAGTACTTC.

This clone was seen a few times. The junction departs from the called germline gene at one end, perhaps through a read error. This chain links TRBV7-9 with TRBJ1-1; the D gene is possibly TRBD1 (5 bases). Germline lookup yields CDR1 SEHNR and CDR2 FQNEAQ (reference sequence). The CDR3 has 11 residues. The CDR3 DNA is TGTGCCAGCAGCTTAGTACGGGACCTGGACTTT. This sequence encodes CASSLVRDLDF.

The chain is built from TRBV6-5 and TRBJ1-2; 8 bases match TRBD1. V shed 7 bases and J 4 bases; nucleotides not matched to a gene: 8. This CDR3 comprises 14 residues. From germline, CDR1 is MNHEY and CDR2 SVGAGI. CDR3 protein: CASTAGDRGYGYTF. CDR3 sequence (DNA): TGTGCCAGCACCGCGGGCGACAGGGGCTATGGCTACACCTTC.

This chain's CDR3 is CASSEAGTATGELFF. The CDR3, as DNA: TGTGCCAGCAGCGAAGCGGGGACAGCGACCGGGGAGCTGTTTTTT. The rearrangement uses TRBV7-2 and TRBJ2-2, with D perhaps given as TRBD1 or TRBD2 (7 bases each). The V end lost 5 bases, the J end lost 5 bases, and 15 bases lay between the germline ends. This CDR3 region has 15 residues. In germline, CDR1 is SGHTA, CDR2 FQGNSA.

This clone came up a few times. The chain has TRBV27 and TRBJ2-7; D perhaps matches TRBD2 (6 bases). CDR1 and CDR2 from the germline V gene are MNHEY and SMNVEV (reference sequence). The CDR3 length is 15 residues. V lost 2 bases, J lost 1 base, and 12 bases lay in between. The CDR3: CASSLSQRASYEQYF. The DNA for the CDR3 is TGTGCCAGCAGTTTAAGCCAGCGGGCTTCCTACGAGCAGTACTTC.